This T cell receptor (beta chain) was identified during a study of T cells in Graves' hyperthyroidism and ophthalmopathy. General observations from the study: The model made its ophthalmopathy prediction, and onset followed a median around 6.5 months later. In blood, most of the thyroid clonotypes expanded above 0.001 were also present.

TCR beta CDR3 region amplification was performed from RNA transcripts. A set of HTBI primers served as the primers for a first-round RT-PCR of the TCR CDR3. TCRdb used MiXCR to reprocess the multiplex PCR reads, holding one entry per CDR3 protein. The data show fewer than 700,000 distinct CDR3 sequences, with 15% to 20% seen just once and about 3.8% held by the top ten. As regards this clonotype: The antigen remains undetermined.

Exclusion of a patient resulted from uncontrolled infection, other autoimmune disease, pregnancy or lactation. An approximately 10 ml volume of fresh peripheral blood provided the PBMCs. CDR3 size: 14 residues. CDR1 and CDR2 from the germline V gene are SGHTA and FQGNSA. V gave up 7 bases and J gave up 3 bases; unmatched junction bases: 9. The sample comprised blood. The receptor was isolated from a woman in her twenties or thirties with Graves' hyperthyroidism. The chain combines TRBV7-2 with TRBJ2-7, with 7 bases lining up with TRBD2. The chain's CDR3 is CASTMRGTSYEQYF. CDR3 coding DNA: TGTGCCAGCACTATGCGGGGGACCAGCTACGAGCAGTACTTC. Drawing the rest from reference TRBV7-2 and TRBJ2-7, the complete variable domain is GAGVSQSPSNKVTEKGKDVELRCDPISGHTALYWYRQSLGQGLEFLIYFQGNSAPDKSGLPSDRFSAERTGGSVSTLTIQRTQQEDSAVYLCASTMRGTSYEQYFGPGTRLTVT.